The 16 T cell receptor beta chains presented below share a single source sample, sequenced in a study of blood T cells in healthy people across ages. A sample-barcoded 5' primer and a J-beta primer mix were used in a second PCR of roughly 6 to 11 cycles. One entry per CDR3 protein results from TCRdb running MiXCR on the 5' RACE reads. Here the sample spans about 1.8 million distinct CDR3 sequences, around 48% being singletons. The sample was blood. Receptor source: a woman in her thirties or forties in good health.

This clonotype showed up just a few times. Here the CDR3 reads CAVTGTKETQYF. The CDR3 DNA reads as TGTGCCGTGACCGGGACAAAAGAGACCCAGTACTTC. The chain recombines TRBV3-1 with TRBJ2-5; D may be TRBD1 (6 bases). V lost 11 bases to trimming and J lost 3 bases, with 13 bases between them. The CDR3 is made up of 12 amino acids. Germline lookup yields CDR1 LGHDT and CDR2 YNNKEL (reference sequence).

The table lists this clonotype with a few counts. The rearrangement links TRBV20-1 to TRBJ2-1; TRBD2 matches at 8 bases. The CDR3 is made up of 14 amino acids. V lost 3 bases and J lost 1; bases outside the gene matches: 2. Germline CDR1 DFQATT, CDR2 SNEGSKA (reference sequence). The CDR3 spells CSARGLDSYNEQFF. The CDR3 bases are TGCAGTGCTAGGGGACTAGATTCCTACAATGAGCAGTTCTTC.

The V and J genes are TRBV5-1 and TRBJ2-1, with 8 bases matching TRBD2. J lost 7 bases, V lost 3 bases, and 3 bases had no gene match. Germline V gene lookup returns CDR1 SGHRS and CDR2 YFSETQ. The CDR3 runs to 13 residues. In DNA form, the CDR3 reads TGCGCCAGCAGCTGGCTAGCGGGTAATGAGCAGTTCTTC. This encodes CASSWLAGNEQFF.

This chain links TRBV5-1 with TRBJ2-7; 11 nucleotides match TRBD1. The germline V gene has CDR1 SGHRS and CDR2 YFSETQ. The CDR3 consists of 16 residues. V trimming: 0 bases; J trimming: 5 bases; junction bases outside the gene matches: 7. CDR3 residues: CASSLEGGTGGNEQYF. The CDR3 region has the DNA TGCGCCAGCAGCTTGGAAGGCGGGACAGGGGGTAACGAGCAGTACTTC.

The CDR3 loop reads CASSYGGTSGVNEQFF. Here the CDR3 DNA reads TGTGCCAGCAGCTATGGGGGGACTAGCGGGGTAAATGAGCAGTTCTTC. This chain joins TRBV7-2 and TRBJ2-1, with TRBD2 matching over 13 bases. V trimming: 4 bases; J trimming: 7 bases; junction bases outside the gene matches: 7. CDR3 size: 16 residues. From germline, CDR1 is SGHTA and CDR2 FQGNSA.

This clonotype was detected only a few times. The V gene is TRBV28, the J gene TRBJ2-5; 7 bases align to TRBD2. Germline V gene lookup returns CDR1 MDHEN and CDR2 SYDVKM. Trimming at V came to 4 bases and at J to 1 base, leaving 15 bases not matched to a gene. This CDR3 comprises 18 residues. Here the CDR3 DNA reads TGTGCCAGCAGTTCATACTCAAAGCGGGGTGGGAGCCAAGAGACCCAGTACTTC. Protein sequence: CASSSYSKRGGSQETQYF.

The chain employs TRBV28 and TRBJ2-7; TRBD2 matches at 9 bases. The CDR3 has 15 residues. CDR1 is MDHEN, CDR2 SYDVKM, per germline. Trimming at V came to 2 bases and at J to 3 bases, leaving 5 bases not matched to a gene. CDR3 sequence: CASSLRAGGIYEQYF. CDR3 DNA: TGTGCCAGCAGTTTACGAGCGGGGGGTATCTACGAGCAGTACTTC.

The sample holds a few counts of this clonotype. J is TRBJ2-3 and V is TRBV7-8; D may be TRBD1 (5 bases). V dropped 6 bases and J dropped 0 bases, with 13 bases sitting between them. The germline gives CDR1 SGHVS, CDR2 FQNEAQ. CDR3 length: 15 amino acids. The CDR3 sequence is CASRAGSTSTDTQYF. The CDR3 bases are TGTGCCAGCAGAGCAGGGTCTACAAGCACAGATACGCAGTATTTT.

A few counts support this clonotype. The chain recombines TRBV27 with TRBJ2-5, with TRBD2 as a possible D gene (5 bases). With 1 base removed from V and 1 base from J, the gap between germline ends came to 19 bases. Germline V gene lookup returns CDR1 MNHEY and CDR2 SMNVEV (reference sequence). CDR3 length: 18 residues. Here the CDR3 reads CASSLWRAAESLQETQYF. The CDR3 DNA reads as TGTGCCAGCAGTTTATGGCGGGCCGCCGAATCCCTCCAAGAGACCCAGTACTTC.

J is TRBJ2-4 and V is TRBV7-9; 9 nucleotides align to TRBD1. This CDR3 contains 14 residues. CDR1 is SEHNR and CDR2 is FQNEAQ in the germline V gene (reference sequence). V shed 5 bases and J 8 bases; nucleotides not matched to a gene: 7. This CDR3 is CASSVGDREDIQYF. In DNA form, the CDR3 reads TGTGCCAGCAGCGTCGGGGACAGGGAGGACATTCAGTACTTC.

The CDR3 reads CASGLVWDSEEGDETQYF. CDR3 nucleotide sequence: TGTGCTAGTGGTTTGGTTTGGGACAGTGAGGAAGGAGACGAGACCCAGTACTTC. This rearrangement joins TRBV12-5 to TRBJ2-7, with 7 bases matching TRBD1. The J call could be wrong; TRBJ2-5 is a better fit for the DNA end. The CDR3 is made up of 18 amino acids. The germline V gene encodes CDR1 LGHNT and CDR2 FRNRAP.

This sequence joins TRBV11-2 and TRBJ2-3; 8 bases match TRBD1. This CDR3 spans 14 amino acids. Trimming removed 5 bases from V and 6 bases from J; junction bases left unmatched: 7. The V gene's germline CDR1 is SGHAT and CDR2 FQNNGV. The CDR3 loop is CASSVRTGRDTQYF. CDR3 in DNA: TGTGCCAGCAGCGTCCGGACAGGGAGGGATACGCAGTATTTT. The whole variable domain, remainder taken from reference TRBV11-2 and TRBJ2-3, is EAGVAQSPRYKIIEKRQSVAFWCNPISGHATLYWYQQILGQGPKLLIQFQNNGVVDDSQLPKDRFSAERLKGVDSTLKIQPAKLEDSAVYLCASSVRTGRDTQYFGPGTRLTVL.

The rearrangement links TRBV12-3 or TRBV12-4 to TRBJ2-3; the match to TRBD2 covers 7 bases. V was pared by 3 bases and J by 8 bases, with 5 bases of the junction left unmatched. This CDR3 is 13 amino acids long. CDR3 in amino acids: CASSFGGGGTQYF. The CDR3 coding sequence is TGTGCCAGCAGTTTTGGCGGGGGAGGTACGCAGTATTTT.

The chain links TRBV27 to TRBJ2-7; no definite D call. V lost 3 bases and J 7 bases, leaving 13 bases between the germline ends. Germline CDR1 MNHEY, CDR2 SMNVEV (reference sequence). The CDR3 length is 13 residues. The CDR3 DNA is TGTGCCAGCAGTTTCGTAGGCCGTTCGGAGCAGTACTTC. The encoded protein is CASSFVGRSEQYF.

The chain carries TRBV9 and TRBJ1-6; 8 bases agree with TRBD1. The CDR3 is 17 amino acids. Germline lookup yields CDR1 SGDLS and CDR2 YYNGEE. The V segment lost 0 bases and the J segment 4 bases; nucleotides outside the gene matches: 6. Here the CDR3 DNA reads TGTGCCAGCAGCGTAGCTCGACAGGGGTCTTATAATTCACCCCTCCACTTT. Its protein is CASSVARQGSYNSPLHF. The whole variable domain, filled in from reference TRBV9 and TRBJ1-6, reads DSGVTQTPKHLITATGQRVTLRCSPRSGDLSVYWYQQSLDQGLQFLIQYYNGEERAKGNILERFSAQQFPDLHSELNLSSLELGDSALYFCASSVARQGSYNSPLHFGNGTRLTVT.

Only a few counts were recorded for this clonotype. CDR3 nucleotides: TGTGCCAGCAGCTTAGAAAGGGTGGAGACCCAGTACTTC. This encodes CASSLERVETQYF. The V gene is TRBV7-2, the J gene TRBJ2-5, with D unclear. The CDR3 contains 13 residues. The ends were cut back, 1 base at V and 5 bases at J, with 8 bases in the middle. From germline, CDR1 is SGHTA and CDR2 FQGNSA.